The clone carrying this T cell receptor (beta chain) was observed once. The data stem from a study of radiotherapy plus CTLA-4 blockade in lung cancer. The germline gives CDR1 SGHNT, CDR2 YENEEA. The V end was cut by 5 bases, the J end by 6 bases, with 16 bases between. The CDR3 has 14 residues. The assay was immunoSEQ multiplex PCR, and TCRdb's table has in-frame clones only and misses some. The sample lists tens of thousands of clones, 60% to 80% occurring once. Source: peripheral blood, taken from a patient treated with radiotherapy plus ipilimumab. The sequence came from a human donor with non-small cell lung cancer who had stable disease on radiotherapy plus ipilimumab. J is TRBJ1-1 and V is TRBV11-3, with D tentatively TRBD1 (5 bases). CDR3 nucleotides: TGTGCCAGCAGCACCGAGACAGTTCACGCTGAAGCTTTCTTT. This translates into CASSTETVHAEAFF.